This entry describes one T cell receptor beta chain. The CDR3 sequence is 16 residues long. Germline lookup yields CDR1 SNHLY and CDR2 FYNNEI. TCRdb reprocessed the 5' RACE reads and reports one entry per CDR3 protein, with no DNA. The sample table sets out a few hundred thousand distinct CDR3 sequences. These data are taken from a study of T cells expressing NK-cell markers. On the study more broadly: Sorted CD3+CD56+NKG2C+, CD3+CD56+NKG2C- and CD3+CD56-NKG2C+ T-cell subsets were beta-chain profiled. Serological testing identified most of the eight sequenced donors as HCMV-seropositive and one as seronegative.

This TCR came from a woman in her fifties or sixties in good health. Sequencing was carried out using blood T cells: a sorted CD56 or NKG2C T cell subset, CD4+ or CD8+ T cells, or bulk PBMC T cells (not recorded which). The J gene is TRBJ2-1, the V gene TRBV2; TCRdb gives TRBD2 as the D gene, but with no DNA this cannot be confirmed. CDR3 protein: CASTALDRRAYNEQFF.